This T cell receptor beta chain was found in a study of T-cell reconstitution after alpha-beta-depleted transplantation in children. Trimming at V came to 0 bases and at J to 0 bases, leaving 2 bases not matched to a gene. The germline V gene encodes CDR1 SGHDT and CDR2 YYEEEE. The CDR3 covers 17 residues. Unique molecular identifiers were incorporated into the prepared TCRbeta library. TCRdb re-derived calls from the PCR reads in MiXCR, one entry per CDR3 protein. The sample includes some 490,000 distinct CDR3 sequences, approximately 13% of them seen just once. In this sample, this clonotype turned up once.

The chain employs TRBV5-6 and TRBJ2-2, with 10 bases aligning to TRBD2. Sequences were derived from PBMCs from the stem cell graft donor, sampled from the stem cell graft. The sequence came from a human donor who donated a stem cell graft to a child with combined immunodeficiency. This CDR3 reads CASSLATSGANTGELFF. The CDR3 region has the DNA TGTGCCAGCAGCTTGGCAACTAGCGGGGCGAACACCGGGGAGCTGTTTTTT.